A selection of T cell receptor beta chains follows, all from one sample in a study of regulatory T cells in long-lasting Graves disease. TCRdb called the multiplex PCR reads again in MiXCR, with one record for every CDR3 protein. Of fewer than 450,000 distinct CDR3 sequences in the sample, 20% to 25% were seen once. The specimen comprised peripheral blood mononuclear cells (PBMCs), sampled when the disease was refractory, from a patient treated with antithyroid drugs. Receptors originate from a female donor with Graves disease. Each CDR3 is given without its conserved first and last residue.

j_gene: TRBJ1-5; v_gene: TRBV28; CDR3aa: ASSLTGRQPQH
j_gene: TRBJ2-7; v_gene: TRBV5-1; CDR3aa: ASSFAGPGAEQY
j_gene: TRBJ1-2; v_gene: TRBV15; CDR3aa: ATSREKWGRGNGYT
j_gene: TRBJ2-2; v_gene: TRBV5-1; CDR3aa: ASSLVAREFANTGELF
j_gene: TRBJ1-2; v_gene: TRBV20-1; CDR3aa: SATTMTDYGYT
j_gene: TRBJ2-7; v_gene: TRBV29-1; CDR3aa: SVETSRDLPYEQY
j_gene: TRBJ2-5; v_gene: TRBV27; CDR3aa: ASSLSGGTSRLETQY
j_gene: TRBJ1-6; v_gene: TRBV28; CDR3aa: ASTQRWNSPLH
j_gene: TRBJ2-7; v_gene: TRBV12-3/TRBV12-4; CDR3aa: ASSSGTRNYEQY
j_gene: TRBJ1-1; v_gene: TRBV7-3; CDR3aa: ASSLTRLQNTEAF
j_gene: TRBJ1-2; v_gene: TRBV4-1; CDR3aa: ASSQDPAGPYGYT
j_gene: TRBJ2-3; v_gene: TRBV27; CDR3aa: ASSLATGVTDTQY
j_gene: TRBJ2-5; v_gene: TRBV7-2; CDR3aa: ASSKQGAGETQY
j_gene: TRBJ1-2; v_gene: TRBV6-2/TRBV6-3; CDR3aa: ASNTHRDSPDYGYT
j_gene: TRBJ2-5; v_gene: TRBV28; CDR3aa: ATETGGRETQY
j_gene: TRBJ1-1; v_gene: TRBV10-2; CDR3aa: ASSTPVKNTEAF
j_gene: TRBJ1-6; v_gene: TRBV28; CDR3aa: ASSSGTSGSPLH
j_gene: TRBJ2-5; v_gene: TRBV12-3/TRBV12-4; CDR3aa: ASSLGGGQGAEATQY
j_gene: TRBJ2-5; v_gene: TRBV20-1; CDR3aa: SARRSAAGIQETQY
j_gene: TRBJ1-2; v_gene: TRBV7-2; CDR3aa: ASSYRDGGYGYT
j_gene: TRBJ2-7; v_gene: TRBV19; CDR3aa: ASSRTGGADYEQY
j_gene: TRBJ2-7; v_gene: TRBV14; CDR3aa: ASSQGGGLGTIFVDEQY
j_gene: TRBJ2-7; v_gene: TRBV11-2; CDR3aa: ASRLRLAGYEQY
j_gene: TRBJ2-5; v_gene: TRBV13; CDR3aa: ASSLGTAGGQETQY
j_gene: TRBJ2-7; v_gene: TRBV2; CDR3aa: ASSVGWVYEQY
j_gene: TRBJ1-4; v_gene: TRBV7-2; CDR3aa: ASSFPTREGEKLF
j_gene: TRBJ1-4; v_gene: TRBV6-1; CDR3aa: ASSTGTLRSKKLF
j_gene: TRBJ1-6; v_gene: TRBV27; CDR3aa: ASSPGTANSPLH
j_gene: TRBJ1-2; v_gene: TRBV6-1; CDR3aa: ASSRKGGADGYT
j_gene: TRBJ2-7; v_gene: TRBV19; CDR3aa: ASSISGTSHYEQY
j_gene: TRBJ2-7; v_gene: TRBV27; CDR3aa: ASSSLGTGDYEQY
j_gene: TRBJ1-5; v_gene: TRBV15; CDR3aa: ATSRVDTSHQPQH
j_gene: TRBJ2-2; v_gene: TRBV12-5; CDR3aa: ASGLGAGPTGELF
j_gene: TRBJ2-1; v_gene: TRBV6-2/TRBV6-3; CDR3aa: ASSFKGTAIVNEQF
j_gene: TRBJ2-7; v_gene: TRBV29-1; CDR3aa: SAEEGYEQY
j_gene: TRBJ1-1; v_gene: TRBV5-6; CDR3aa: ASSPTLRTEAF
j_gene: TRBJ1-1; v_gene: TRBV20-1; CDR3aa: SARSGTEAF
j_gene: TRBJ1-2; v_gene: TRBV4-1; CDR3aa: ASSGGSGGYT
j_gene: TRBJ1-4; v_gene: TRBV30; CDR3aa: AWSVDSLGEKLF
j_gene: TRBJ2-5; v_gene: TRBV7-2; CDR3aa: ASSPQTGGSDRKTQY
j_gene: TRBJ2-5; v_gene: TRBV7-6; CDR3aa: ASILRGGSGETQY
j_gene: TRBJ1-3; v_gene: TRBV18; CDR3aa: ASSPLDPSGGNTIY
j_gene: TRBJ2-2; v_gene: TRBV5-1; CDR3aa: ASSLMGPSNTGELF
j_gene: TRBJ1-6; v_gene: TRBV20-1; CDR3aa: SAVEDHNSPLH
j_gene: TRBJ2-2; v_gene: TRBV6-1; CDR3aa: ASSARPSGTGELF
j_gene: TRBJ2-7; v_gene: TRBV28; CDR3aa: ASSFSPPGTGYTYEQY